This is a list of T cell receptor beta chains from one sample in a study of T-cell memory formation after mild COVID-19. TCRdb re-called the 5' RACE reads with MiXCR, one entry per CDR3 protein. The sample lists approximately 580,000 distinct CDR3 sequences; approximately 20% were seen once. Sequencing used PBMCs or a T cell subset sorted from them (not recorded which). The receptors stem from an adult woman who had mild COVID-19 (a few samples of this study predate the infection). Cell type and time point are not known. The CDR3 runs from the conserved cysteine through the conserved F or W. The D gene is left open where the match is weak. Not all rows give a size; the values are once, few, many and, for expanded clones, a class.

d_gene,abundance,j_gene,v_gene,CDR3aa,CDR3nt
TRBD1,few,TRBJ1-1,TRBV3-1,CASSQYRGRGVTEAFF,TGTGCCAGCAGCCAGTACAGGGGGCGAGGAGTCACTGAAGCTTTCTTT
-,few,TRBJ1-1,TRBV6-2/TRBV6-3,CASSSRRQMMNTEAFF,TGTGCCAGCAGTTCCCGACGGCAGATGATGAACACTGAAGCTTTCTTT
-,few,TRBJ2-1,TRBV11-2,CASSLGFLDLFF,TGTGCCAGCAGCTTAGGGTTTTTGGACTTGTTCTTC
TRBD2,-,TRBJ2-1,TRBV9,CASSVEGSGRDLYNEQFF,TGTGCCAGCAGCGTAGAAGGTAGCGGGAGGGACCTTTACAATGAGCAGTTCTTC
TRBD1,-,TRBJ1-2,TRBV5-1,CASRQGYSNYGYTF,TGCGCCAGCCGACAGGGATACTCTAACTATGGCTACACCTTC
-,-,TRBJ1-1,TRBV18,CASSPPSTHTEAFF,TGTGCCAGCTCACCACCGAGCACCCACACTGAAGCTTTCTTT
TRBD2,-,TRBJ2-2,TRBV12-3/TRBV12-4,CASSGGRGPVGELFF,TGTGCCAGCAGTGGGGGGAGGGGACCGGTCGGGGAGCTGTTTTTT
TRBD1,once,TRBJ1-2,TRBV5-1,CASTSGTGHGYTF,TGCGCCAGCACCTCGGGGACAGGGCATGGCTACACCTTC
TRBD2,few,TRBJ2-4,TRBV12-3/TRBV12-4,CASSPGLAGAEYF,TGTGCCAGCAGTCCCGGGTTAGCGGGAGCCGAGTACTTC
-,-,TRBJ1-1,TRBV6-6,CASRSGRNTEAFF,TGTGCCAGCAGAAGCGGACGGAACACTGAAGCTTTCTTT
-,-,TRBJ2-3,TRBV7-9,CASRPRKTDTQYF,TGTGCCAGCAGACCTCGAAAGACAGATACGCAGTATTTT
TRBD1,once,TRBJ2-2,TRBV12-3/TRBV12-4,CANLGTEAGELFF,TGTGCCAACCTCGGGACAGAGGCCGGGGAGCTGTTTTTT
-,few,TRBJ2-3,TRBV11-2,CASSLRSIVPTDTQYF,TGTGCCAGCAGCTTAAGGTCGATAGTACCGACAGATACGCAGTATTTT
-,-,TRBJ2-5,TRBV3-1,CASSPTSTGIQETQYF,TGTGCCAGCAGCCCGACTTCTACAGGGATTCAAGAGACCCAGTACTTC
-,-,TRBJ1-1,TRBV29-1,CSVVMGTDPPEAFF,TGCAGCGTTGTGATGGGTACCGACCCCCCTGAAGCTTTCTTT
-,few,TRBJ1-2,TRBV6-2/TRBV6-3,CASSRQVNYGYTF,TGTGCCAGCAGTCGACAGGTTAACTATGGCTACACCTTC
TRBD1,few,TRBJ2-7,TRBV12-3/TRBV12-4,CASRETGTGEYEQYF,TGTGCCAGCAGAGAAACCGGGACAGGGGAATACGAGCAGTACTTC
TRBD2,few,TRBJ2-3,TRBV5-1,CASCLAESTDTQYF,TGCGCCAGCTGTCTAGCGGAAAGCACAGATACGCAGTATTTT
-,once,TRBJ1-1,TRBV3-1,CAVGARGQEAFF,TGTGCCGTCGGGGCCAGGGGCCAGGAAGCTTTCTTT
-,-,TRBJ1-1,TRBV9,CASSEGPTDLNTEAFF,TGTGCCAGCAGCGAGGGCCCAACTGACCTTAACACTGAAGCTTTCTTT
TRBD2,few,TRBJ2-3,TRBV9,CASSVVGTSDTDTQYF,TGTGCCAGCAGCGTAGTAGGGACTAGCGACACAGATACGCAGTATTTT
-,-,TRBJ2-1,TRBV5-1,CASSIQETYNEQFF,TGCGCCAGCAGTATCCAGGAAACCTACAATGAGCAGTTCTTC
-,-,TRBJ2-3,TRBV29-1,CSVERTRGDTQYF,TGCAGCGTTGAACGGACCCGGGGGGATACGCAGTATTTT
-,-,TRBJ1-1,TRBV11-2,CASSLGMVGTEAFF,TGTGCCAGCAGCTTAGGAATGGTTGGGACTGAAGCTTTCTTT
-,-,TRBJ1-1,TRBV24-1,CATSDPDSGTEAFF,TGTGCCACCAGTGACCCTGACAGCGGCACTGAAGCTTTCTTT
-,few,TRBJ2-2,TRBV18,CASSPAGPSTGELFF,TGTGCCAGCTCACCTGCGGGACCCAGCACCGGGGAGCTGTTTTTT
-,few,TRBJ2-7,TRBV7-9,CALLTEKSYEQYF,TGTGCTTTACTTACAGAGAAGTCCTACGAGCAGTACTTC
TRBD1,-,TRBJ2-4,TRBV10-3,CAISEGYRQGFIAKNIQYF,TGTGCCATCAGTGAGGGATATCGACAGGGTTTCATAGCCAAAAACATTCAGTACTTC
-,-,TRBJ1-2,TRBV20-1,CSPTKNYGYTF,TGCAGTCCAACTAAGAACTATGGCTACACCTTC
-,-,TRBJ2-3,TRBV11-3,CASSLVGLAVTQYF,TGTGCCAGCAGCTTAGTTGGGTTAGCGGTTACGCAGTATTTT
-,-,TRBJ2-3,TRBV7-2,CASSSGGISTDTQYF,TGTGCCAGCAGCTCCGGGGGCATTAGCACAGATACGCAGTATTTT
-,-,TRBJ2-4,TRBV4-3,CASSQEYRSILAKNIQYF,TGCGCCAGCAGCCAAGAATACAGGAGCATTCTAGCCAAAAACATTCAGTACTTC
-,-,TRBJ1-3,TRBV29-1,CSVDAGNTIYF,TGCAGCGTTGACGCTGGAAACACCATATATTTT
TRBD2,-,TRBJ2-1,TRBV7-9,CASSWPSGTSFYNEQFF,TGTGCCAGCAGCTGGCCTTCCGGGACTAGTTTCTACAATGAGCAGTTCTTC
TRBD1,few,TRBJ1-2,TRBV7-9,CASSLTGGTGVGYTF,TGTGCCAGCAGCTTAACGGGGGGGACAGGGGTCGGCTACACCTTC
-,few,TRBJ2-7,TRBV3-1,CASSFNLLLEQYF,TGTGCCAGCAGCTTCAATTTGTTGCTCGAGCAGTACTTC
-,few,TRBJ2-5,TRBV6-2/TRBV6-3,CASSYRRGVETQYF,TGTGCCAGCAGTTATCGGAGGGGCGTGGAGACCCAGTACTTC
TRBD1,-,TRBJ2-2,TRBV5-5,CASSHGDRGPTGELFF,TGTGCCAGCAGCCATGGCGACAGGGGGCCGACCGGGGAGCTGTTTTTT
-,few,TRBJ2-6,TRBV5-6,CASSLGPFNTESSGANVLTF,TGTGCCAGCAGCTTGGGACCTTTCAACACGGAAAGCTCTGGGGCCAACGTCCTGACTTTC
TRBD1,many,TRBJ2-1,TRBV15,CATRGSGTASNEQFF,TGTGCCACCAGAGGGTCCGGGACAGCCTCAAATGAGCAGTTCTTC
-,few,TRBJ1-2,TRBV10-3,CAINLDGANYGYTF,TGTGCCATCAATTTAGACGGAGCTAACTATGGCTACACCTTC
-,few,TRBJ1-6,TRBV27,CASSSPSSQFALHF,TGTGCCAGCAGTTCCCCATCCAGTCAATTTGCCCTCCACTTT
TRBD2,-,TRBJ2-3,TRBV7-2,CASSRSRASGRADTQYF,TGTGCCAGCAGCCGAAGCCGGGCTAGCGGGAGGGCAGATACGCAGTATTTT
-,few,TRBJ1-1,TRBV19,CASSYSWAATTEAFF,TGTGCCAGTAGTTATTCTTGGGCCGCGACCACTGAAGCTTTCTTT
TRBD1,-,TRBJ1-2,TRBV7-9,CASSSTGGGYGYTF,TGTGCCAGCAGCTCTACAGGGGGCGGCTATGGCTACACCTTC
-,many,TRBJ2-1,TRBV4-2,CASSQDPGSYNEQFF,TGTGCCAGCAGCCAAGACCCGGGATCCTACAATGAGCAGTTCTTC
TRBD2,few,TRBJ2-5,TRBV7-9,CASSFGTSGSETQYF,TGTGCCAGCAGCTTCGGGACTAGCGGGAGTGAGACCCAGTACTTC